This T cell receptor beta chain originates from a study of blood T cells in healthy people across ages. Next came a second PCR, run for about 6 to 12 cycles, which used a sample-barcoded 5' primer along with a J-beta primer mix. MiXCR, applied by TCRdb to the 5' RACE reads, yields one record per CDR3 protein. The data contain 800,000 to 950,000 distinct CDR3 sequences, about 29% of them singletons. The donors, aged about 6 to 100, were healthy Caucasians from Russia. Trimming shortened V by 6 bases and J by 0 bases, and 9 bases separated the two germline ends. The germline gives CDR1 SGHRS, CDR2 YFSETQ. The CDR3 spans 14 residues. The same sample was also studied in work on T cells of mothers and their children.

Sequenced: blood. The sequence was collected from a woman between 40 and 55 years old in good health. This chain links TRBV5-1 with TRBJ2-2; D gene uncertain. The CDR3 region is CASTRIPNTGELFF. Here the CDR3 DNA reads TGCGCCAGCACCCGGATTCCGAACACCGGGGAGCTGTTTTTT.